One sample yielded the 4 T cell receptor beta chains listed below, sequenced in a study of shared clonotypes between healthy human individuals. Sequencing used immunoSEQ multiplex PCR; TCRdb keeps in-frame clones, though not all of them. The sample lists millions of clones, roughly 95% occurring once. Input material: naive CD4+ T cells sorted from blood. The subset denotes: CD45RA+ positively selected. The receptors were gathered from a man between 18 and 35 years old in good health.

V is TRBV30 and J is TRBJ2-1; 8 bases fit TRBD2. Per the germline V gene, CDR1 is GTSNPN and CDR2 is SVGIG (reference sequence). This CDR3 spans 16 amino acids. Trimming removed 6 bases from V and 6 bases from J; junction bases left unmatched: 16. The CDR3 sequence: CACRAGETGGSNEQFF. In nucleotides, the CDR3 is TGTGCCTGTCGAGCGGGGGAGACGGGGGGTAGCAATGAGCAGTTCTTC.

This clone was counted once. This chain's CDR3 is CASSVEGETQYF. DNA of the CDR3: TGTGCCAGCAGTGTAGAGGGGGAGACCCAGTACTTC. The chain combines TRBV2 with TRBJ2-5, with D perhaps assigned TRBD1 or TRBD2 (5 bases each). The CDR3 is made up of 12 amino acids. Between the trimmed V and J ends, which lost 4 bases and 5 bases, there was a span of 8 bases. Germline CDR1 SNHLY, CDR2 FYNNEI. Supplemented by reference TRBV2 and TRBJ2-5, the full variable domain reads EPEVTQTPSHQVTQMGQEVILRCVPISNHLYFYWYRQILGQKVEFLVSFYNNEISEKSEIFDDQFSVERPDGSNFTLKIRSTKLEDSAMYFCASSVEGETQYFGPGTRLLVL.

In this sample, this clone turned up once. DNA of the CDR3: TGCAGCGTTGCCCGACAGGGCCACACCGGGGAGCTGTTTTTT. As protein: CSVARQGHTGELFF. This chain uses TRBV29-1 with TRBJ2-2; 7 bases fit TRBD1. Germline CDR1 and CDR2: SQVTM and ANQGSEA. V shed 4 bases, J shed 3 bases, and the junction held 5 bases outside the gene matches. This CDR3 region has 14 residues.

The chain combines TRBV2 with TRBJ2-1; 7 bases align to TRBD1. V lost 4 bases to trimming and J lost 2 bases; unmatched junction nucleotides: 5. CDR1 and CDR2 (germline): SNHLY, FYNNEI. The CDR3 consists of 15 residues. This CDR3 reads CASSVETGPYNEQFF. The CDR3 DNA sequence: TGTGCCAGCAGTGTCGAGACAGGGCCCTACAATGAGCAGTTCTTC.